These 7 T cell receptor beta chains were all obtained from the same sample, sequenced in a study of identical twins (TCRdb year 2016). Libraries were built with 5' RACE. The sequencer listed for this sample is Illumina HiSeq 2000. The public reads were quality trimmed at Q25 with fastp and then assembled into clones with MiXCR by TCRdb, keeping productive beta chains. Merged by CDR3 protein, the rows form single entries marked with the most common genes and DNA. The sample has approximately 500,000 distinct CDR3 sequences on record, 24% of them singletons. The ten biggest clones cover about 2.9% of the sample. This same sample was also taken into another study, of T cells expressing NK-cell markers.

The source material was CD4+ T cells sorted from blood. These receptors were taken from a woman aged 18 to 35 in good health.

This rearrangement joins TRBV7-9 to TRBJ1-1; D not resolved. Germline V gene lookup returns CDR1 SEHNR and CDR2 FQNEAQ (reference sequence). The V gene lost 4 bases and the J gene lost 3 bases, with 6 bases spanning the gap. This CDR3 contains 12 residues. DNA of the CDR3: TGTGCCAGCAGCTGGGCGGACACTGAAGCTTTCTTT. This gives the protein CASSWADTEAFF.

The chain uses TRBV9 and TRBJ2-2; D is uncertain. The CDR3 extends over 14 amino acids. The V end was cut by 3 bases, the J end by 7 bases, with 13 bases between. The germline V gene has CDR1 SGDLS and CDR2 YYNGEE. The DNA of the CDR3 is TGTGCCAGCAGCGCCCTCCAGCTAGGCGGGGAGCTGTTTTTT. This sequence encodes CASSALQLGGELFF. Combining the CDR3 with reference TRBV9 and TRBJ2-2 gives the whole variable domain DSGVTQTPKHLITATGQRVTLRCSPRSGDLSVYWYQQSLDQGLQFLIQYYNGEERAKGNILERFSAQQFPDLHSELNLSSLELGDSALYFCASSALQLGGELFFGEGSRLTVL.

This clonotype turned up a few times. The V and J genes are TRBV20-1 and TRBJ1-5, with D possibly TRBD1 on 6 matching bases. Germline CDR1 is DFQATT and CDR2 is SNEGSKA (reference sequence). Trimming pared 5 bases from V and 7 bases from J, leaving 18 bases between. CDR3 length: 14 residues. In DNA, the CDR3 is TGCAGTGCTGGCACAACCTCAGGGGACCAGCCCCAGCATTTT. As protein: CSAGTTSGDQPQHF.

This chain connects TRBV6-2 or TRBV6-3 to TRBJ1-1; TRBD1 is a possible D gene (6 bases). The CDR3 covers 15 residues. Germline assignment: CDR1 MNHEY and CDR2 SVGEGT. Trimming shortened V by 8 bases and J by 9 bases, and 25 bases separated the two germline ends. This CDR3 reads CASGKGSAGELKAFF. The CDR3, as DNA: TGTGCCAGCGGTAAAGGGTCGGCAGGGGAGTTGAAAGCTTTCTTT.

This chain joins TRBV5-1 and TRBJ2-1; 7 nucleotides agree with TRBD2. Trimming at V came to 0 bases and at J to 3 bases, leaving 3 bases not matched to a gene. The CDR3 has 15 amino acids. Germline V gene lookup returns CDR1 SGHRS and CDR2 YFSETQ. The CDR3 bases are TGCGCCAGCAGCTTGGCCCAGCGGGACTACAATGAGCAGTTCTTC. Translation gives CASSLAQRDYNEQFF.

This clonotype was observed a handful of times. The chain joins TRBV4-1 to TRBJ2-2, with 7 bases identical to TRBD2. Trimming cost V 2 bases and J 4 bases; bases outside gene matches: 7. The CDR3 is 16 residues long. Germline lookup yields CDR1 MGHRA and CDR2 YSYEKL. Here the CDR3 reads CASSQLAGERTGELFF. CDR3 coding DNA: TGCGCCAGCAGCCAATTAGCGGGCGAACGCACCGGGGAGCTGTTTTTT.

This clonotype turned up a few times. This chain connects TRBV2 to TRBJ2-1; weak D call: TRBD2 (6 bases). Germline assignment: CDR1 SNHLY and CDR2 FYNNEI. V was pared by 5 bases and J by 15 bases, with 17 bases between. The CDR3 is made up of 12 amino acids. CDR3: CASSNLGTPGFF. DNA of the CDR3: TGTGCCAGCAGTAACCTCGGGACTCCAGGGTTCTTC.